This T cell receptor beta chain was identified during a study of blood T cells in healthy people across ages. Ten or more counts support this clonotype. Primers used in a second PCR of about 7 to 12 cycles were a sample-barcoded 5' primer and a J-beta primer mix. TCRdb analysed the 5' RACE reads with MiXCR anew, one entry per CDR3 protein. Of 1.6 million or so distinct CDR3 sequences listed, 30% to 35% are singletons. The germline CDR1 and CDR2 sequences are MNHNY and SVGAGI (reference sequence). The length of the CDR3 is 17 residues. V lost 6 bases and J 0 bases, leaving 15 bases between the germline ends.

The V gene is TRBV6-6, the J gene TRBJ2-6; the D gene could be TRBD1 or TRBD2 (5 bases each). The clonotype originates from a woman in her 30s in good health. Specimen: blood. CDR3 sequence: CASSNPGRHSGANVLTF. CDR3 DNA: TGTGCCAGCAGCAATCCGGGACGGCACTCTGGGGCCAACGTCCTGACTTTC.